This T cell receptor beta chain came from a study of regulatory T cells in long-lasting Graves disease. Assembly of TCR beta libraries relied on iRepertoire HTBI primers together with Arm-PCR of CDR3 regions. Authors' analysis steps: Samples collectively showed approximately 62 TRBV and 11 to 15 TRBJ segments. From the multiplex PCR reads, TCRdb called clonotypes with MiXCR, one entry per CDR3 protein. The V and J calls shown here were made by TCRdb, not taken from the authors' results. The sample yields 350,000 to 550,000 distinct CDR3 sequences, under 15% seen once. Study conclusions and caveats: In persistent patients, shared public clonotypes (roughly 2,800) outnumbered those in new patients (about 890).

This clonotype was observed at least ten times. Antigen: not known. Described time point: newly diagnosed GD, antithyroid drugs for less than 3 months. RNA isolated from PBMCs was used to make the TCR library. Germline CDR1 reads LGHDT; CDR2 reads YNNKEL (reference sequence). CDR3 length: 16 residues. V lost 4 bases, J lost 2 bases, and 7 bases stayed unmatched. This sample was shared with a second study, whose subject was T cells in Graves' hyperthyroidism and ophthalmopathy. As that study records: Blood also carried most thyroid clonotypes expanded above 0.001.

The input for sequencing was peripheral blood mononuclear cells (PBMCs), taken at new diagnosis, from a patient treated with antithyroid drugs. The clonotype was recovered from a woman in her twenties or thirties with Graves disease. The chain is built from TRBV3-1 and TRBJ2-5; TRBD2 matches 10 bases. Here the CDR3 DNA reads TGTGCCAGCAGCCGAGCAACTAGCGGGACACAAGAGACCCAGTACTTC. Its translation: CASSRATSGTQETQYF.